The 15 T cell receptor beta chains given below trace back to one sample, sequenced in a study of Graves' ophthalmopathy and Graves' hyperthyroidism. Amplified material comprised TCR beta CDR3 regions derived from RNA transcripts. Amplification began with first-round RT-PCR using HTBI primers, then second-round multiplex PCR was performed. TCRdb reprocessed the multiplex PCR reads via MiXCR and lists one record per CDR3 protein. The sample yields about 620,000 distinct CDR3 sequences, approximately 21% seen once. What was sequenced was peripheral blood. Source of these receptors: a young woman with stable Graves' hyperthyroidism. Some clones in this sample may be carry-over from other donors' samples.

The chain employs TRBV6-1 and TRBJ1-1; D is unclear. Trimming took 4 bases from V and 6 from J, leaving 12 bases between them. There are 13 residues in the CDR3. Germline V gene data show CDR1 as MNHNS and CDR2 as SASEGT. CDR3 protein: CASSVTVLAEAFF. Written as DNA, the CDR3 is TGTGCCAGCAGTGTTACAGTATTGGCTGAAGCTTTCTTT.

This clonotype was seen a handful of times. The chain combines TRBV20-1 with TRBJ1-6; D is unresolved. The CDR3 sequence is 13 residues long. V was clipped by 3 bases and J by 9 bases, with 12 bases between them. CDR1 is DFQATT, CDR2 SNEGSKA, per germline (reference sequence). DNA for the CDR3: TGCAGTGCTAGGGGGTGGGAGAGTTCACCCCTCCACTTT. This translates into CSARGWESSPLHF.

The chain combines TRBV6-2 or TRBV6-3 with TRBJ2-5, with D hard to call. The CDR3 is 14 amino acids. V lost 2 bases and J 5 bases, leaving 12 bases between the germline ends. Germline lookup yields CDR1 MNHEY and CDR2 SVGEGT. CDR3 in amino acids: CASSYDAEGETQYF. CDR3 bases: TGTGCCAGCAGTTACGATGCGGAAGGGGAGACCCAGTACTTC.

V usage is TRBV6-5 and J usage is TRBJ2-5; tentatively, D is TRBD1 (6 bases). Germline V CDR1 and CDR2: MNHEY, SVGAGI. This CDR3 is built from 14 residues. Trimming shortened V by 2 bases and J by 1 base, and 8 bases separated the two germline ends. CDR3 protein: CASSYGQLQETQYF. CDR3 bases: TGTGCCAGCAGTTACGGACAGCTCCAAGAGACCCAGTACTTC.

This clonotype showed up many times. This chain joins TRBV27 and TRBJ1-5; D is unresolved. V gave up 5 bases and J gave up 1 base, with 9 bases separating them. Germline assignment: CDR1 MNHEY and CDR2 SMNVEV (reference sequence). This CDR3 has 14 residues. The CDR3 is CASSPPGSNQPQHF. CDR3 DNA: TGTGCCAGCAGTCCCCCTGGGAGCAATCAGCCCCAGCATTTT.

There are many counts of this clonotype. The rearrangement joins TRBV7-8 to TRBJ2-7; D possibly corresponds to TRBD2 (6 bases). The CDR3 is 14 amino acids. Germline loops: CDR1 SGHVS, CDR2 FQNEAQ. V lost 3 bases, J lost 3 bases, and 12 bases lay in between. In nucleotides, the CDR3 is TGTGCCAGCAGCTTTGATCTCGGGGGCTACGAGCAGTACTTC. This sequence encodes CASSFDLGGYEQYF. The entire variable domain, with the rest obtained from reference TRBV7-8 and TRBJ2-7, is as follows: GAGVSQSPRYKVAKRGQDVALRCDPISGHVSLFWYQQALGQGPEFLTYFQNEAQLDKSGLPSDRFFAERPEGSVSTLKIQRTQQEDSAVYLCASSFDLGGYEQYFGPGTRLTVT.

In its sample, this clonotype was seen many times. DNA for the CDR3: TGTGCCAGCAGTGAGACAGGGGTATTCGACGAGCAGTACTTC. As protein: CASSETGVFDEQYF. The rearrangement links TRBV2 to TRBJ2-7, with TRBD1 identical over 8 bases. V lost 3 bases and J lost 5; bases outside the gene matches: 6. Germline V gene lookup returns CDR1 SNHLY and CDR2 FYNNEI. The CDR3 is 14 amino acids.

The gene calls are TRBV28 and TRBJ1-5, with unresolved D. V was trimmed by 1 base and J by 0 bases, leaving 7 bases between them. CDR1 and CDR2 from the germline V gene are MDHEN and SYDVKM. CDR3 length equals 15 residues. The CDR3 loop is CASSLSQSSNQPQHF. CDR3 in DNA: TGTGCCAGCAGTTTATCACAGAGTAGCAATCAGCCCCAGCATTTT. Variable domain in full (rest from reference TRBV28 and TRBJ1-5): DVKVTQSSRYLVKRTGEKVFLECVQDMDHENMFWYRQDPGLGLRLIYFSYDVKMKEKGDIPEGYSVSREKKERFSLILESASTNQTSMYLCASSLSQSSNQPQHFGDGTRLSIL.

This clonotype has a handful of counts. The CDR3 nucleotides are TGTGCCAGTGGCAGGACAGTTTACGATGGCTACACCTTC. This encodes CASGRTVYDGYTF. The V gene is TRBV19, the J gene TRBJ1-2; possible D gene TRBD1, 6 bases. Germline V CDR1 and CDR2: LNHDA, SQIVND (reference sequence). The CDR3 extends over 13 amino acids. The ends were cut back, 8 bases at V and 6 bases at J, with 16 bases in the middle.

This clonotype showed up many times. The CDR3 loop is CAISETGDANTGELFF. For the CDR3, the DNA is TGTGCCATCAGTGAGACGGGGGACGCGAACACCGGGGAGCTGTTTTTT. V and J are TRBV10-3 and TRBJ2-2; TRBD2 is a possible D gene (6 bases). The CDR3 is 16 amino acids. Trimming stripped 2 bases from V and 0 bases from J, with 10 bases between. Germline-derived CDR1 and CDR2 are ENHRY and SYGVKD.

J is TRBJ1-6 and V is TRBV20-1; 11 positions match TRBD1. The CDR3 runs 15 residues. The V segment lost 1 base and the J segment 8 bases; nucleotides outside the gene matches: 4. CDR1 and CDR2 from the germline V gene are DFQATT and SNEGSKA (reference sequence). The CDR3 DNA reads TGCAGTGCTAGAGTCCCGGGACAGGGGGATTCACCCCTCCACTTT. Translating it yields CSARVPGQGDSPLHF.

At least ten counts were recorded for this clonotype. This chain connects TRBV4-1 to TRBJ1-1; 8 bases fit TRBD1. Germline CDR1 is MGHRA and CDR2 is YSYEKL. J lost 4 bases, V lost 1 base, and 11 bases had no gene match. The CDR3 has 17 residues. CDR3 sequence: CASSQGSAGGGGTEAFF. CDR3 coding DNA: TGCGCCAGCAGCCAAGGGTCGGCAGGGGGCGGTGGCACTGAAGCTTTCTTT.

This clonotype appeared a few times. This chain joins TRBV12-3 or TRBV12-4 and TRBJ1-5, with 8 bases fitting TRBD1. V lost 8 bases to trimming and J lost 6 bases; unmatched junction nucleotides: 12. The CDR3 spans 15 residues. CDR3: CASGIWTGKGQPQHF. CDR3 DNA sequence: TGTGCCAGCGGGATCTGGACAGGGAAGGGTCAGCCCCAGCATTTT.

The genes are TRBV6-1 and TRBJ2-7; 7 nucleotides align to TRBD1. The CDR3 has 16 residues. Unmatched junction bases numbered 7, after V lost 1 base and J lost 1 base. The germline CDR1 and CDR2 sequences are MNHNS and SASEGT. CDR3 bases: TGTGCCAGCAGTGAAGGGGTTGGGACAGTATCCTACGAGCAGTACTTC. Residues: CASSEGVGTVSYEQYF.

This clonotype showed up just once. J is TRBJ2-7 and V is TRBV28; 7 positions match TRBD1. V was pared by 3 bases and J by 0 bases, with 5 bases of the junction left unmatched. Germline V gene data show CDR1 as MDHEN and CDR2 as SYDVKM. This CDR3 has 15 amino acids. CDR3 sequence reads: CASSFDRAPSYEQYF. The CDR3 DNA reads TGTGCCAGCAGTTTTGACAGGGCACCCTCCTACGAGCAGTACTTC. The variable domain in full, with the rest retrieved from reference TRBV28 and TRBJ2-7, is DVKVTQSSRYLVKRTGEKVFLECVQDMDHENMFWYRQDPGLGLRLIYFSYDVKMKEKGDIPEGYSVSREKKERFSLILESASTNQTSMYLCASSFDRAPSYEQYFGPGTRLTVT.